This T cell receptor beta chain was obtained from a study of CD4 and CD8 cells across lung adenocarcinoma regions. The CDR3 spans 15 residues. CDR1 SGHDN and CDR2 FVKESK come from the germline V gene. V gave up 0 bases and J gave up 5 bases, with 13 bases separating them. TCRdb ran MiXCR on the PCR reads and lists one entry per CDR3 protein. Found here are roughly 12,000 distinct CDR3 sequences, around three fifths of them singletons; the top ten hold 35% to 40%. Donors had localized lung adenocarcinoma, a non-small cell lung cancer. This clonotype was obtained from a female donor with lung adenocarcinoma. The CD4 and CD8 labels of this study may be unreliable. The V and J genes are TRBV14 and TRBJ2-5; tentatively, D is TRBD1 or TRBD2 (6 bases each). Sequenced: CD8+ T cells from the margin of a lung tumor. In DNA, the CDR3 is TGTGCCAGCAGCCAAGATTGGAGGGGGTCTGAGACCCAGTACTTC. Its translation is CASSQDWRGSETQYF.